This T cell receptor beta chain was sequenced in a study of shared clonotypes between healthy human individuals (TCRdb year 2020). In terms of the full investigation: The cohort comprised two women and a few men aged 18 to 49 years. For each donor, three plates each were used for CD4 naive and CD4 memory, two plates were used for CD8 naive, and one plate was used for CD8 memory. To estimate repertoire size and how much clonotype sharing occurs between individuals, the study deeply sequenced the blood TCR repertoires of 5 or 6 healthy adults. To increase sequencing depth and limit assay-specific biases, different laboratories used diverse techniques to prepare libraries and sequence TCR repertoires. Each donor's leukapheresis produced roughly between roughly 0.85 and 9.5 billion PBMCs.

Details on this clone: Its antigen is not yet known. Qualities for individual bases were not recorded, and no much larger clone is one base off.

Study-wide conclusions, independent of this receptor: When a handful of donors were compared, the shared fraction of clonotypes was about 5.5% for naive CD4, more than 3% for naive CD8, more than 2% for memory CD4, and 0.4% for memory CD8. Because the study included only a small number of donors, the genetic and exposure-history diversity represented was limited. Only blood was sampled, and tissue TCR repertoires likely differ from those in blood. Larger estimated clonotype richness was generally found for naive subsets than for memory subsets. Based on pairwise subsampling, the degree of clonotype sharing among donors was expected to be affected by sequencing depth. Incomplete sequencing was indicated by rarefaction of sorted-subset datasets, despite the large sequencing depth. Clonotypes shared by all four sorted-subset donors showed higher generation probabilities than non-shared clonotypes.

The donors were healthy, HIV-negative adults who had no recently reported acute infections or vaccinations. Every donor was a Caucasian adult living in Nashville, Tennessee, USA. CD4+ T cells were enriched by magnetic negative selection; naive cells were then positively selected on CD45RA, and the negative fraction formed the memory subset. Blood was obtained by leukapheresis, after which PBMCs were separated by Ficoll-Histopaque density gradient centrifugation and cryopreserved in liquid nitrogen vapor phase. Analytical flow cytometry was used to check the purity and quantity of every magnetically sorted T cell population. Each sorted fraction had its genomic DNA isolated and then quantified by UV absorbance on a Nanodrop 2000c. Trimming removed 0 bases from V and 2 bases from J, leaving 8 bases between the germline ends. The germline V gene provides CDR1 KGHSH and CDR2 LQKENI. The CDR3, cysteine through phenylalanine, is 14 amino acids long. Only CDR3 DNA remains: 42 bases, in frame from the first base.

Using the deep immunoSEQ assay, multiplex PCR amplified TCR CDR3 regions from genomic DNA. Genomic DNA extracted from each cell subset was distributed evenly over all wells of several immunoSEQ 96-well plates, and each plate served as one replicate. For sorted subsets, approximately 190 ng of genomic DNA, equivalent to 25,000 to 35,000 T cell genomes, went into each replicate PCR. Purified libraries were quantified with a Qubit 3.0 fluorometer, sized on a Bioanalyzer 2100, and re-quantified with the KAPA Library Quantification kit. Every immunoSEQ 96-well plate was sequenced on a separate single-read 150-cycle Illumina NextSeq 550 flow cell. For the original study's pipeline: Because only junctional sequences without quality scores were contained in the immunoSEQ output, filtering matching that applied to full-length reads could not be performed. Sequences were annotated with PyIR, a Python wrapper for IgBLAST v1.9, using IMGT germline references to assign V/J genes and CDR3. Reads were filtered out if the reads had weak V/J assignments (E-value above 1e-6), no CDR3, stop codons, out-of-frame junctions, or ambiguous translated residues. V3J clonotypes were defined as sequences sharing an identical inferred V gene, J gene, and CDR3 amino acid sequence. The percentage overlap between two repertoires was calculated by dividing the number of shared unique clonotypes by the size of the smaller repertoire. RTK rarefaction, the Chao1 estimator, and Recon v2.1 estimates of unobserved clonotypes were used to assess repertoire richness. For all TCRbeta clonotypes obtained by the gDNA method from a few donors, generation probabilities were computed with OLGA. TCRdb stores this immuneACCESS table with in-frame sequences only. Part of the clones is absent; in the studies checked, under half of the shortfall reflects unresolved V genes, and no reason is known for the rest. V and J calls and clone size follow that table, whereas D and trimming were derived from the DNA. The sample profile shows 190,000 or so clones; approximately 92% of them were found once. The leading ten clones occupy 0.067% of the sample.

Sequenced material: naive CD4+ T cells sorted from blood. According to the study, the label for this sample's cell subset or site signals: CD45RA+ positively selected. The chain employs TRBV18 and TRBJ2-7; the D gene is not confidently resolved. The TCR was taken from a woman aged 25 to 39 in good health. The DNA sequence is given as TGTGCCAGCTCACCACCGGGATTCCCCTACGAGCAGTACTTC. Its amino acids are CASSPPGFPYEQYF.